These 21 T cell receptor beta chains originate from one sample sequenced in a study of cytomegalovirus exposure and HLA in healthy donors. Assay: immunoSEQ multiplex PCR; the TCRdb copy retains only in-frame clones and omits some. The sample lists about 44,000 clones; under 95% were seen once. The sequencing input was PBMCs. The receptors were sampled from a young woman in good health and CMV-seronegative.

The rearrangement uses TRBV5-1 and TRBJ1-6, with 8 nucleotides matching TRBD1. Germline V CDR1 and CDR2: SGHRS, YFSETQ. CDR3 length equals 14 residues. The junction had 4 bases not matched to a gene; V was cut back by 2 bases and J by 9 bases. CDR3 in amino acids: CASSLRQGSSPLHF. The DNA of the CDR3 is TGCGCCAGCAGCTTACGACAGGGGAGTTCACCCCTCCACTTT.

The rearrangement joins TRBV5-4 to TRBJ1-1, with D perhaps TRBD1 (5 bases). Trimming took 7 bases from V and 4 from J, leaving 14 bases between them. The CDR3 is 13 residues long. From germline, CDR1 is SGHNT and CDR2 YYREEE (reference sequence). This CDR3 reads CASWGVPGTEAFF. Written as DNA, the CDR3 is TGTGCCAGCTGGGGGGTCCCTGGCACTGAAGCTTTCTTT.

This chain connects TRBV19 to TRBJ2-7; D is perhaps TRBD2 (7 bases). Per germline, CDR1 LNHDA and CDR2 SQIVND (reference sequence). V shed 3 bases and J shed 2 bases, with 11 bases lying between them. This CDR3 has 14 amino acids. CDR3 region: CASSMGGLAYEQYF. CDR3 sequence (DNA): TGTGCCAGTAGTATGGGGGGGCTAGCCTACGAGCAGTACTTC.

This chain links TRBV28 with TRBJ1-4; a weak D match, TRBD1 (5 bases). CDR1 is MDHEN and CDR2 is SYDVKM in the germline V gene. The CDR3 has 14 amino acids. The V end lost 6 bases, the J end lost 7 bases, and 15 bases lay between the germline ends. CDR3 nucleotide sequence: TGTGCCAGCAGCATGTGGGAGGGACTTGAAAAACTGTTTTTT. It codes for CASSMWEGLEKLFF.

This rearrangement joins TRBV19 to TRBJ1-1; a weak D match, TRBD1 (5 bases). Trimming pared 3 bases from V and 4 bases from J, leaving 15 bases between. The V gene's germline CDR1 is LNHDA and CDR2 SQIVND (reference sequence). CDR3 length: 15 residues. In nucleotides, the CDR3 is TGTGCCAGTAGTATTATGGGGGGTGATGGCACTGAAGCTTTCTTT. Amino acid sequence: CASSIMGGDGTEAFF.

This sequence joins TRBV11-2 and TRBJ2-3; 9 nucleotides align to TRBD2. CDR1 is SGHAT, CDR2 FQNNGV, per germline. There are 16 residues in the CDR3. V trimming: 5 bases; J trimming: 0 bases; junction bases outside the gene matches: 6. The CDR3 DNA follows: TGTGCCAGCAGCAGCCGACTAGCGGAAAGCACAGATACGCAGTATTTT. It codes for CASSSRLAESTDTQYF.

V is TRBV11-3 and J is TRBJ2-5; TRBD1 matches at 9 bases. Germline V gene lookup returns CDR1 SGHNT and CDR2 YENEEA. V lost 4 bases to trimming and J lost 3 bases; unmatched junction nucleotides: 3. The CDR3 runs to 14 residues. CDR3 bases: TGTGCCAGCAGCTCGACAGGGGGTGAAGAGACCCAGTACTTC. It is translated as CASSSTGGEETQYF.

This clone was observed once. This chain uses TRBV27 with TRBJ2-7, with a possible D match to TRBD1 (5 bases). Trimming took off 2 bases at V and 2 bases at J, with 7 bases between the two ends. The CDR3 is made up of 13 amino acids. The germline V gene encodes CDR1 MNHEY and CDR2 SMNVEV (reference sequence). CDR3 in amino acids: CASSLQGPYEQYF. CDR3 nucleotide sequence: TGTGCCAGCAGTTTACAGGGTCCCTACGAGCAGTACTTC.

This clone was counted once. The genes are TRBV5-1 and TRBJ1-4; D is possibly TRBD1 (6 bases). This CDR3 spans 16 amino acids. Trimming pared 4 bases from V and 5 bases from J, leaving 18 bases between. Germline V gene data show CDR1 as SGHRS and CDR2 as YFSETQ. This chain's CDR3 is CASSQLSTGGNEKLFF. Here the CDR3 DNA reads TGCGCCAGCAGCCAGTTATCGACAGGCGGGAATGAAAAACTGTTTTTT.

The J gene is TRBJ2-7, the V gene TRBV4-1; 8 bases line up with TRBD1. The CDR3 is 15 residues long. The germline V gene has CDR1 MGHRA and CDR2 YSYEKL. The V gene end was trimmed by 4 bases and the J gene end by 6 bases; junction bases not matched to a gene: 11. The CDR3 loop reads CASSLTQGASAEQYF. CDR3 nucleotide sequence: TGCGCCAGCAGCCTAACTCAGGGGGCATCGGCCGAGCAGTACTTC.

The V gene is TRBV28, the J gene TRBJ1-5; D is unresolved. Germline V CDR1 and CDR2: MDHEN, SYDVKM. The CDR3 loop spans 13 amino acids. The V end lost 7 bases, the J end lost 6 bases, and 13 bases lay between the germline ends. The CDR3: CASTSGEGQPQHF. CDR3 DNA sequence: TGTGCCAGCACCTCCGGGGAGGGTCAGCCCCAGCATTTT. The variable domain in full, completed from reference TRBV28 and TRBJ1-5, reads DVKVTQSSRYLVKRTGEKVFLECVQDMDHENMFWYRQDPGLGLRLIYFSYDVKMKEKGDIPEGYSVSREKKERFSLILESASTNQTSMYLCASTSGEGQPQHFGDGTRLSIL.

The chain links TRBV28 to TRBJ2-7; D call uncertain. This CDR3 has 11 amino acids. V was clipped by 4 bases and J by 7 bases, with 8 bases between them. Germline V CDR1 and CDR2: MDHEN, SYDVKM. CDR3 protein: CASSSLREQYF. In DNA, the CDR3 is TGTGCCAGCAGTTCCCTCAGGGAGCAGTACTTC.

This clone was observed a single time. This chain links TRBV2 with TRBJ2-5; tentative D call: TRBD1 (7 bases). The CDR3 sequence is 14 residues long. The V gene lost 6 bases and the J gene lost 4 bases, with 15 bases spanning the gap. The V gene's germline CDR1 is SNHLY and CDR2 FYNNEI. CDR3 protein: CASSARQGGETQYF. The CDR3, as DNA: TGTGCCAGCAGCGCGCGACAGGGAGGAGAGACCCAGTACTTC.

V and J are TRBV7-9 and TRBJ2-7; 7 bases align to TRBD2. In germline, CDR1 is SEHNR, CDR2 FQNEAQ (reference sequence). The CDR3 totals 17 residues. The junction had 16 bases not matched to a gene; V was cut back by 1 base and J by 7 bases. CDR3 DNA sequence: TGTGCCAGCAGCTTAGACCCGGCGGGAGTCTTGACGCGTGAGCAGTACTTC. Translated, it gives CASSLDPAGVLTREQYF.

In this sample, this clone turned up once. The V gene is TRBV25-1, the J gene TRBJ1-6; possible D gene TRBD1, 6 bases. With 5 bases removed from V and 3 bases from J, the gap between germline ends came to 11 bases. Germline CDR1 is MGHDK and CDR2 is SYGVNS. The CDR3 runs to 15 residues. The CDR3 sequence is CASSRQDGYNSPLHF. The CDR3 bases are TGTGCCAGCAGTCGACAGGACGGCTATAATTCACCCCTCCACTTT.

The chain joins TRBV27 to TRBJ2-1; 15 bases line up with TRBD2. The V gene end was trimmed by 1 base and the J gene end by 0 bases; junction bases not matched to a gene: 10. Germline loops: CDR1 MNHEY, CDR2 SMNVEV (reference sequence). This CDR3 has 21 amino acids. The CDR3 here is CASSLWGLAGGTPSSYNEQFF. CDR3 nucleotides: TGTGCCAGCAGTTTATGGGGACTAGCGGGAGGAACCCCAAGCTCCTACAATGAGCAGTTCTTC.

The chain has TRBV5-4 and TRBJ1-1; tentatively, D is TRBD1 (6 bases). Between the trimmed V and J ends, which lost 4 bases and 3 bases, there was a span of 25 bases. The CDR3 spans 18 residues. CDR1 and CDR2 (germline): SGHNT, YYREEE (reference sequence). The CDR3 coding sequence is TGTGCCAGCAGCCCGCGCGGACAGAAAGGGGGTTCAGACACTGAAGCTTTCTTT. This codes for CASSPRGQKGGSDTEAFF.

The V gene is TRBV28, the J gene TRBJ1-4, with 8 bases fitting TRBD1. The length of the CDR3 is 14 residues. CDR1 is MDHEN, CDR2 SYDVKM, per germline. The J segment lost 8 bases and the V segment lost 2 bases, leaving 4 bases of the junction unmatched. The CDR3 here is CASSLGTGREKLFF. The CDR3 DNA is TGTGCCAGCAGTTTAGGGACAGGTCGAGAAAAACTGTTTTTT.

The V and J genes are TRBV19 and TRBJ1-2, with 8 bases matching TRBD1. The germline CDR1 and CDR2 sequences are LNHDA and SQIVND (reference sequence). The length of the CDR3 is 13 residues. Unmatched junction bases numbered 3, after V lost 2 bases and J lost 7 bases. CDR3 nucleotide sequence: TGTGCCAGTAGTATACAGGGGGCTGGTGGCTACACCTTC. Amino acids: CASSIQGAGGYTF.

This clone was seen only once. This rearrangement joins TRBV6-6 to TRBJ1-5; D uncertain. Germline V gives CDR1 MNHNY, CDR2 SVGAGI (reference sequence). The V end was cut by 5 bases, the J end by 2 bases, with 10 bases between. The CDR3 has 14 amino acids. The CDR3 region is CASSNGAGNQPQHF. The CDR3 nucleotides are TGTGCCAGCAGTAACGGAGCGGGCAATCAGCCCCAGCATTTT.

The chain has TRBV9 and TRBJ2-1; TRBD1 might be the D (6 bases). Germline-derived CDR1 and CDR2 are SGDLS and YYNGEE. V shed 3 bases and J shed 4 bases, with 23 bases lying between them. The CDR3 contains 18 residues. DNA for the CDR3: TGTGCCAGCAGCGAGATCGCGAGGGCGGAGAGGGGGTACAATGAGCAGTTCTTC. It specifies CASSEIARAERGYNEQFF. The entire variable domain, with the rest obtained from reference TRBV9 and TRBJ2-1, is as follows: DSGVTQTPKHLITATGQRVTLRCSPRSGDLSVYWYQQSLDQGLQFLIQYYNGEERAKGNILERFSAQQFPDLHSELNLSSLELGDSALYFCASSEIARAERGYNEQFFGPGTRLTVL.